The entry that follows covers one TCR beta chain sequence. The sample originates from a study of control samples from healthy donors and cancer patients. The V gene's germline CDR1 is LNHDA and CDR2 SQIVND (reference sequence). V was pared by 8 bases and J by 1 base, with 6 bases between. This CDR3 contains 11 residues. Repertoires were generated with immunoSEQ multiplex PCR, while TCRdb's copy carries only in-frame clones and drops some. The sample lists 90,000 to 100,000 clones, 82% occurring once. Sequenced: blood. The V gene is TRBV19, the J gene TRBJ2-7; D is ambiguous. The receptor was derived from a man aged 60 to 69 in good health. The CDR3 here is CASGPSYEQYF. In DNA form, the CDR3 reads TGTGCCAGTGGTCCGTCCTACGAGCAGTACTTC.